The clone carrying this TCR beta chain was seen at least ten times. The source of the sample is a study of regulatory T cells in long-lasting Graves disease. Regarding time point: persistent/refractory GD, antithyroid drugs over 5 years with positive TRAb. Scientists built the TCR library using RNA that was extracted from PBMCs. The CDR3 length is 14 residues. Germline lookup yields CDR1 SNHLY and CDR2 FYNNEI. J lost 3 bases, V lost 6 bases, and 4 bases had no gene match. According to the study, TCR beta libraries were built with iRepertoire HTBI primers and CDR3-region Arm-PCR. TCRdb used MiXCR to reprocess the multiplex PCR reads, holding one entry per CDR3 protein. The sample holds a few hundred thousand distinct CDR3 sequences; about 20% are singletons and the top ten take 26%.

The chain uses TRBV2 and TRBJ2-7, with 11 bases that match TRBD2. This receptor was taken from a female donor with Graves disease. Sample: peripheral blood mononuclear cells (PBMCs), taken when the disease was refractory, from a patient treated with antithyroid drugs. The CDR3 DNA reads as TGTGCCAGCAGACCGACTAGCGGGGACTACGAGCAGTACTTC. It codes for CASRPTSGDYEQYF.